The sequence of this T cell receptor beta chain was determined in a study of T cells in localized non-small cell lung cancer. Study observations and caveats: Uninvolved adjacent lung had higher T cell clonality than tumor and all other tissues. Sequencing was limited to one tumor region, leaving the possibility of heterogeneity open.

Remarks on this clone: Its antigen is currently unknown.

CDR1 and CDR2 (germline): LNHDA, SQIVND (reference sequence). V was shortened by 1 base and J by 5 bases, with 18 bases between the two germline ends. The CDR3 spans 16 residues. Profiled with immunoSEQ multiplex PCR; TCRdb holds only in-frame clones, not every one. The sample yields around 140,000 clones, 70% to 90% seen once. The rearrangement links TRBV19 to TRBJ2-7, with TRBD2 as a possible D gene (6 bases). The clonotype was recovered from a female donor of 60 years or more with stage I lung adenocarcinoma. The sequencing here drew on peripheral blood, taken before any cancer treatment. The CDR3 coding sequence is TGTGCCAGTAGTATAGGCGTCGGGACTCCGGGCAACGAGCAGTACTTC. This codes for CASSIGVGTPGNEQYF. Complete variable domain (other parts from reference TRBV19 and TRBJ2-7): DGGITQSPKYLFRKEGQNVTLSCEQNLNHDAMYWYRQDPGQGLRLIYYSQIVNDFQKGDIAEGYSVSREKKESFPLTVTSAQKNPTAFYLCASSIGVGTPGNEQYFGPGTRLTVT.